A selection of T cell receptor delta chains follows, all from one sample in a study of Vδ1+ human thymocytes. TCRdb re-analyzed the multiplex PCR reads via CATT. This sample has 25,000 to 30,000 delta-chain clones, with about 7% found just once. Sequencing was carried out using Vdelta1+ gamma-delta thymocytes from the thymus. The receptors were sampled from a girl under three years old who had congenital heart surgery. Each CDR3 is given with its conserved first and last residue. D genes are given only for firm matches. The size field is filled for only some rows; it gives once, few, many or a size class.

len: 18; v_gene: TRDV1; j_gene: TRDJ1; abundance: .; d_gene: .; CDR3nt: TGTGCTCTTGGGGGTCTCCCTAGGAACTGGCCGTACACCGATAAACTCATCTTT; CDR3aa: CALGGLPRNWPYTDKLIF
len: 19; v_gene: TRDV1; j_gene: TRDJ1; abundance: .; d_gene: TRDD3; CDR3nt: TGTGCTCTTGGGGACGTAAGGTTCCCCGTACTGGGGGATACCGATAAACTCATCTTT; CDR3aa: CALGDVRFPVLGDTDKLIF
len: 21; v_gene: TRDV1; j_gene: TRDJ1; abundance: few; d_gene: TRDD3; CDR3nt: TGTGCTCTTGGGGAACTAACCCCTACTGGGGGATACCTCCACGACACCGATAAACTCATCTTT; CDR3aa: CALGELTPTGGYLHDTDKLIF
len: 20; v_gene: TRDV1; j_gene: TRDJ1; abundance: few; d_gene: .; CDR3nt: TGTGCTCTTGGGGTTCCCTCGATCACGCCTTTCTTCATTCTCACCGATAAACTCATCTTT; CDR3aa: CALGVPSITPFFILTDKLIF
len: 21; v_gene: TRDV1; j_gene: TRDJ1; abundance: .; d_gene: TRDD3; CDR3nt: TGTGCTCTTGGTTTCCCTACCTCTTCGTACTGGGGACTTGCTTACACCGATAAACTCATCTTT; CDR3aa: CALGFPTSSYWGLAYTDKLIF
len: 21; v_gene: TRDV1; j_gene: TRDJ1; abundance: .; d_gene: TRDD3; CDR3nt: TGTGCTCTTGGGGAACTGGTACCTACCGGACTTTACTGGGGGATATCGAGGGAACTCATCTTT; CDR3aa: CALGELVPTGLYWGISRELIF
len: 17; v_gene: TRDV2; j_gene: TRDJ1; abundance: few; d_gene: TRDD3; CDR3nt: TGTGCCTGTGACACCATAAACTGGGGGATACGCGCCGATAAACTCATCTTT; CDR3aa: CACDTINWGIRADKLIF
len: 22; v_gene: TRDV1; j_gene: TRDJ1; abundance: .; d_gene: TRDD3; CDR3nt: TGTGCTCTTGGGGAACTGATTCTCGTACTGGGGGATAGGGGAACTAGGACCGATAAACTCATCTTT; CDR3aa: CALGELILVLGDRGTRTDKLIF
len: 17; v_gene: TRDV1; j_gene: TRDJ1; abundance: .; d_gene: .; CDR3nt: TGTGCTCTTGGGCCCCGGGGACTGGGTCCGTACACCGATAAACTCATCTTT; CDR3aa: CALGPRGLGPYTDKLIF
len: 19; v_gene: TRDV1; j_gene: TRDJ1; abundance: .; d_gene: .; CDR3nt: TGTGCTCTTGGGGAACCTGATTCCCCGTCCTGCTGGTGCACCGATAAACTCATCTTT; CDR3aa: CALGEPDSPSCWCTDKLIF
len: 19; v_gene: TRDV1; j_gene: TRDJ1; abundance: few; d_gene: TRDD3; CDR3nt: TGTGCTCTTGGTTCCTTCCTGCCTTTGCTGGGGGATACCTCCGATAAACCCATCTTT; CDR3aa: CALGSFLPLLGDTSDKPIF
len: 24; v_gene: TRDV1; j_gene: TRDJ1; abundance: few; d_gene: .; CDR3nt: TGTGCTCTTGGGGAACTTCCATCTCTCGTGGATTGTGCTGGGAGGCCTCGGGGCACCGATAAACTCATCTTT; CDR3aa: CALGELPSLVDCAGRPRGTDKLIF
len: 22; v_gene: TRDV1; j_gene: TRDJ1; abundance: few; d_gene: TRDD3; CDR3nt: TGTGCTCTTGGGGAACCTTCCCTACCGGGGGATACTGAGTCAGCAAACACCGATAAACTCATCTTT; CDR3aa: CALGEPSLPGDTESANTDKLIF
len: 21; v_gene: TRDV1; j_gene: TRDJ1; abundance: .; d_gene: TRDD2; CDR3nt: TGTGCTCTTGGGGGGACCTTCCTACAATCTGTCGGGGATTCTTACACCGATAAACTCATCTTT; CDR3aa: CALGGTFLQSVGDSYTDKLIF
len: 19; v_gene: TRDV1; j_gene: TRDJ1; abundance: .; d_gene: TRDD3; CDR3nt: TGTGCTCTTGGGGAACTTCTCTGGGGGATACGCTTCGACACCGATAAACTCATCTTT; CDR3aa: CALGELLWGIRFDTDKLIF
len: 11; v_gene: TRDV1; j_gene: TRDJ1; abundance: few; d_gene: .; CDR3nt: TGTGCTAAATGGACCACCGATAAACTCATCTTT; CDR3aa: CAKWTTDKLIF
len: 18; v_gene: TRDV1; j_gene: TRDJ1; abundance: few; d_gene: .; CDR3nt: TGTGCTCTTGGGGTCCCAAAGATGGGGGGACGGTACACCGATAAACTCATCTTT; CDR3aa: CALGVPKMGGRYTDKLIF
len: 22; v_gene: TRDV1; j_gene: TRDJ1; abundance: few; d_gene: TRDD3; CDR3nt: TGTGCTCTTGGGGAACTGATTTCTCCTAAGAGGGATACCACCCGGGGTTACGATAAACTCATCTTT; CDR3aa: CALGELISPKRDTTRGYDKLIF
len: 19; v_gene: TRDV1; j_gene: TRDJ2; abundance: .; d_gene: TRDD3; CDR3nt: TGTGCTCTTGGAATTAGGGGGTCCCTGGGGGATTATTTGACAGCACAACTCTTCTTT; CDR3aa: CALGIRGSLGDYLTAQLFF
len: 20; v_gene: TRDV1; j_gene: TRDJ1; abundance: .; d_gene: TRDD2; CDR3nt: TGTGCTCTTGGGGAATTCCATGGGCTTCCTACGGATTCTGAACCCGATAAACTCATCTTT; CDR3aa: CALGEFHGLPTDSEPDKLIF
len: 15; v_gene: TRDV1; j_gene: TRDJ1; abundance: .; d_gene: .; CDR3nt: TGTGCTCTTGGGCTACTTCCCCCCAACACCGATAAACTCATCTTT; CDR3aa: CALGLLPPNTDKLIF
len: 25; v_gene: TRDV2; j_gene: TRDJ3; abundance: .; d_gene: TRDD3; CDR3nt: TGTGCCTGTGACACCTCGTTAAGTACTGGGGGATATTATTCTCCCAGCTCCTGGGACACCCGACAGATGTTTTTC; CDR3aa: CACDTSLSTGGYYSPSSWDTRQMFF
len: 22; v_gene: TRDV1; j_gene: TRDJ1; abundance: .; d_gene: TRDD3; CDR3nt: TGTGCTCTTGAAGTCCGGCCCGTGTTGGGGGATATTCCCTATCCATACACCGATAAACTCATCTTT; CDR3aa: CALEVRPVLGDIPYPYTDKLIF
len: 23; v_gene: TRDV1; j_gene: TRDJ1; abundance: .; d_gene: TRDD3; CDR3nt: TGTGCTCTTGGGAACCTTCCTACGTCCCCTTCTTGGGGGATACGGATAAGGACCGATAAACTCATCTTT; CDR3aa: CALGNLPTSPSWGIRIRTDKLIF
len: 20; v_gene: TRDV1; j_gene: TRDJ1; abundance: few; d_gene: TRDD3; CDR3nt: TGTGCTCTTGGGAACCAGGTGGGAAATTCCCACTGGGGGATATGGGGTAAACTCATCTTT; CDR3aa: CALGNQVGNSHWGIWGKLIF
len: 19; v_gene: TRDV1; j_gene: TRDJ1; abundance: .; d_gene: TRDD3; CDR3nt: TGTGCTCTTGGGGACATTGGGGGGATACGACCCAGACTCTACAATAAACTCATCTTT; CDR3aa: CALGDIGGIRPRLYNKLIF
len: 16; v_gene: TRDV1; j_gene: TRDJ1; abundance: few; d_gene: .; CDR3nt: TGTGCTCTTGGGGAAACTATATCACAGTACACCGATAAACTCATCTTT; CDR3aa: CALGETISQYTDKLIF
len: 21; v_gene: TRDV1; j_gene: TRDJ1; abundance: .; d_gene: TRDD2; CDR3nt: TGTGCTCTTGGGAAGGGTTGCCCTTCCTACAGGCTGAGCCAGAACACCGATAAACTCATCTTT; CDR3aa: CALGKGCPSYRLSQNTDKLIF
len: 17; v_gene: TRDV1; j_gene: TRDJ1; abundance: few; d_gene: TRDD2; CDR3nt: TGTGCTCTTGGGGAACTCCGTCCTTCCTACATAGCCGTCAGGTTCATCTTT; CDR3aa: CALGELRPSYIAVRFIF
len: 17; v_gene: TRDV1; j_gene: TRDJ1; abundance: .; d_gene: .; CDR3nt: TGTGCCCTTGGGGAATTGTGGCTTCTGGGGTACCATGGCAAACTCATCTTT; CDR3aa: CALGELWLLGYHGKLIF
len: 19; v_gene: TRDV1; j_gene: TRDJ1; abundance: .; d_gene: .; CDR3nt: TGTGCTCTTGGGCCCTCTTCCTACGGGGGATACTTGTACACCGATAAACTCATCTTT; CDR3aa: CALGPSSYGGYLYTDKLIF
len: 19; v_gene: TRDV1; j_gene: TRDJ2; abundance: .; d_gene: TRDD3; CDR3nt: TGTGCTCTTGGGAAGTATCGGCCTGGGGGATACTCAGTGACAGCACAACTCTTCTTT; CDR3aa: CALGKYRPGGYSVTAQLFF
len: 21; v_gene: TRDV1; j_gene: TRDJ1; abundance: .; d_gene: TRDD3; CDR3nt: TGTGCTCTTGGGGCCCTTCGAACTCAACTGGGGGATACGGCGTACACCGATAAACTCATCTTT; CDR3aa: CALGALRTQLGDTAYTDKLIF